Here is one TCR beta chain with its context. Germline V gene sequence: CDR1 SEHNR, CDR2 FQNEAQ (reference sequence). The V gene lost 6 bases and the J gene lost 2 bases, with 11 bases spanning the gap. The CDR3 length is 13 residues. These data come from a study of Ad26.COV2.S vaccination and SARS-CoV-2 variants. Across the whole study: Intramuscular Ad26.COV2.S doses were given once or twice, 56 days apart.

Sample treatment: around 19 received Ad26.COV2.S at low or high dose, single or two shots; about 5 received placebo; per-sample allocation not given. The samples were gathered on day 63 after the first injection of vaccine or placebo. Sequencing used immunoSEQ multiplex PCR; TCRdb keeps in-frame clones, though not all of them. The sample shows 400,000 to 450,000 clones, 75% to 95% of them seen only once. This receptor was taken from a person aged 18-65 years who received the Ad26.COV2.S COVID-19 vaccine or a placebo. V is TRBV7-9 and J is TRBJ2-7; maybe TRBD2 (6 bases). The material was peripheral blood, obtained in a trial of Ad26.COV2.S vaccine versus placebo. The CDR3: CASSFPGAYEQYF. DNA for the CDR3: TGTGCCAGCAGTTTCCCGGGGGCCTACGAGCAGTACTTC.